A selection of T cell receptor beta chains follows, all from one sample in a study of shared clonotypes between healthy human individuals. The assay was immunoSEQ multiplex PCR, and TCRdb's table has in-frame clones only and misses some. The sample consists of over a million clones, 78% of them appearing once. The sample consisted of memory CD4+ T cells from PBMCs. The receptors originated from a man aged 18-30 years in good health. Some clones in this sample may be carry-over from other donors' samples. The CDR3 runs from the conserved cysteine through the conserved F or W. Fields, in order: D gene, J gene, clone size, V gene, CDR3 DNA, CDR3 protein. A D gene is named only where the DNA matches it firmly. Part of the rows lack a size; the others show once, few, many or a class for expanded clones.

D gene: -; J gene: TRBJ1-5; clone size: -; V gene: TRBV28; CDR3 DNA: TGTGCCAGCAGTTTATATGGCAATCAGCCCCAGCATTTT; CDR3 protein: CASSLYGNQPQHF
D gene: TRBD1; J gene: TRBJ2-2; clone size: -; V gene: TRBV18; CDR3 DNA: TGTGCCAGCTCACCCTCCTCCGGGACAGGGGGTGGAACCGGGGAGCTGTTTTTT; CDR3 protein: CASSPSSGTGGGTGELFF
D gene: -; J gene: TRBJ2-7; clone size: -; V gene: TRBV28; CDR3 DNA: TGTGCCAGCAGTTTAATATCGGGGTCCTACGAGCAGTACTTC; CDR3 protein: CASSLISGSYEQYF
D gene: -; J gene: TRBJ2-5; clone size: -; V gene: TRBV10-3; CDR3 DNA: TGTGCCATCAGTGGCCCCAGCGGACAAGAGACCCAGTACTTC; CDR3 protein: CAISGPSGQETQYF
D gene: -; J gene: TRBJ2-7; clone size: -; V gene: TRBV27; CDR3 DNA: TGTGCCAGCAGGTCCTCGGGGAGAAGTTCCTACGAGCAGTACTTC; CDR3 protein: CASRSSGRSSYEQYF
D gene: TRBD1; J gene: TRBJ1-1; clone size: -; V gene: TRBV28; CDR3 DNA: TGTGCCAGCAGCCGGGGAGGGGGCGGTGAGAACACTGAAGCTTTCTTT; CDR3 protein: CASSRGGGGENTEAFF
D gene: -; J gene: TRBJ1-1; clone size: once; V gene: TRBV6-1; CDR3 DNA: TGTGCCAGCAGGAACCGTGAAGCTTTCTTT; CDR3 protein: CASRNREAFF
D gene: -; J gene: TRBJ2-2; clone size: -; V gene: TRBV9; CDR3 DNA: TGTGCCAGCAGCGTAGTCGGAGACACCGGGGAGCTGTTTTTT; CDR3 protein: CASSVVGDTGELFF
D gene: -; J gene: TRBJ1-1; clone size: -; V gene: TRBV27; CDR3 DNA: TGTGCCAGCAGTTTAGGTCTGGGTATGAACACTGAAGCTTTCTTT; CDR3 protein: CASSLGLGMNTEAFF
D gene: -; J gene: TRBJ2-7; clone size: once; V gene: TRBV5-1; CDR3 DNA: TGCGCCAGCAGCTTGGTCGGCAGGGAGTCCCACGAGCAGTACTTC; CDR3 protein: CASSLVGRESHEQYF
D gene: -; J gene: TRBJ1-1; clone size: -; V gene: TRBV10-3; CDR3 DNA: TGTGCCATCAGTGAGGACAGAAACACTGAAGCTTTCTTT; CDR3 protein: CAISEDRNTEAFF
D gene: TRBD1; J gene: TRBJ2-7; clone size: -; V gene: TRBV6-5; CDR3 DNA: TGTGCCAGCAGTTGCACCGAGACAGGGGGAAACTACTTC; CDR3 protein: CASSCTETGGNYF
D gene: -; J gene: TRBJ2-7; clone size: -; V gene: TRBV28; CDR3 DNA: TGTGCCAGCAGTTTTGAGGGCGAGCAGTACTTC; CDR3 protein: CASSFEGEQYF
D gene: TRBD2; J gene: TRBJ2-7; clone size: -; V gene: TRBV27; CDR3 DNA: TGTGCCAGCAGGTCGAACCGGGGGGACGAGCAGTACTTC; CDR3 protein: CASRSNRGDEQYF
D gene: TRBD2; J gene: TRBJ2-7; clone size: once; V gene: TRBV7-9; CDR3 DNA: TGTGCCAGCAGCCAGGGACTAGGCTCCTACGAGCAGTACTTC; CDR3 protein: CASSQGLGSYEQYF
D gene: -; J gene: TRBJ1-5; clone size: -; V gene: TRBV28; CDR3 DNA: TGTGCCAGTGGGGATGAGGGTCCTCAGCCCCAGCATTTT; CDR3 protein: CASGDEGPQPQHF